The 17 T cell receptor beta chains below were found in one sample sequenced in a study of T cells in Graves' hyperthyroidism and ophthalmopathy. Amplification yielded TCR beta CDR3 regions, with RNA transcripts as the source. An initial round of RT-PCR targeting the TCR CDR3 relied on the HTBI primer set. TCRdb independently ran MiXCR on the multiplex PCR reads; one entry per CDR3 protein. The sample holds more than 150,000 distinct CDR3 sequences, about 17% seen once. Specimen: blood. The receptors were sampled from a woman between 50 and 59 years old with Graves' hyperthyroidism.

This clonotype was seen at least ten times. CDR3 DNA: TGCAGCGTTGATTTAGAGGACAGGGGGTCCTACGAGCAGTACTTC. This sequence encodes CSVDLEDRGSYEQYF. The chain combines TRBV29-1 with TRBJ2-7; 10 bases are shared with TRBD1. V lost 3 bases, J lost 1 base, and 6 bases stayed unmatched. CDR1 is SQVTM, CDR2 ANQGSEA, per germline. This CDR3 comprises 15 residues.

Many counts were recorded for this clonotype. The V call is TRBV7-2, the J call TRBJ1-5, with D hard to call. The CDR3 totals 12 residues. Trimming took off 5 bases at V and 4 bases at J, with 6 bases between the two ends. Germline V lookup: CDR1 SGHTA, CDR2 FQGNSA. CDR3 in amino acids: CASSPQNQPQHF. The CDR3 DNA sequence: TGTGCCAGCAGCCCACAGAATCAGCCCCAGCATTTT.

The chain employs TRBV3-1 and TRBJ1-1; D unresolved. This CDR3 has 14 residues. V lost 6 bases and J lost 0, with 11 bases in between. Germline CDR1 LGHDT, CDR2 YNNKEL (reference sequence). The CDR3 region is CASRPALMNTEAFF. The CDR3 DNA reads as TGTGCCAGCAGACCTGCGCTCATGAACACTGAAGCTTTCTTT.

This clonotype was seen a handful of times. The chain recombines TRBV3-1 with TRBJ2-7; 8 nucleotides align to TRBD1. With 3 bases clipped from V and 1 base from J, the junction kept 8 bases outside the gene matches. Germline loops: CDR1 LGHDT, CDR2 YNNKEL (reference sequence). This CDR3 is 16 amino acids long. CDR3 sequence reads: CASSQDGTGGSYEQYF. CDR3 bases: TGTGCCAGCAGCCAGGATGGCACAGGGGGATCCTACGAGCAGTACTTC.

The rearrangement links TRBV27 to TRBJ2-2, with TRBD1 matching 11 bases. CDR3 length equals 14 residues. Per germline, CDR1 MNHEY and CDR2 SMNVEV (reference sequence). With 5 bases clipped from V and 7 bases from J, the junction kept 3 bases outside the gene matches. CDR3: CASSPGQGVGELFF. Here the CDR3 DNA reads TGTGCCAGCAGTCCGGGACAGGGGGTCGGGGAGCTGTTTTTT.

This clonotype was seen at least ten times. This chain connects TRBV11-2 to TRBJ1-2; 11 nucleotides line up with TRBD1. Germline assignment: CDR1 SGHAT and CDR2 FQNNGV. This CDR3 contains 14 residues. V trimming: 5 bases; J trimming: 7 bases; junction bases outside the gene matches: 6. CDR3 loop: CASSPGQGEGGYTF. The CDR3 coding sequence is TGTGCCAGCAGCCCGGGACAGGGGGAAGGTGGCTACACCTTC.

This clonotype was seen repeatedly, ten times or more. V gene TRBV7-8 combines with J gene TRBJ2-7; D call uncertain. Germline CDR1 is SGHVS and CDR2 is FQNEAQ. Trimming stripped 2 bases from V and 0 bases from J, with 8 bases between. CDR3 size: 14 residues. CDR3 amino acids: CASSLPTYSYEQYF. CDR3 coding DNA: TGTGCCAGCAGCTTACCCACATACTCCTACGAGCAGTACTTC.

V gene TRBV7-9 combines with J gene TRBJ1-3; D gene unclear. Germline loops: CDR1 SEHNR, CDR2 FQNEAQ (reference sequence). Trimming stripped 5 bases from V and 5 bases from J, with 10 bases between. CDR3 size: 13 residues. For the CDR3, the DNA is TGTGCCAGCAGCCTAGGGTTTAGAAACACCATATATTTT. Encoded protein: CASSLGFRNTIYF.

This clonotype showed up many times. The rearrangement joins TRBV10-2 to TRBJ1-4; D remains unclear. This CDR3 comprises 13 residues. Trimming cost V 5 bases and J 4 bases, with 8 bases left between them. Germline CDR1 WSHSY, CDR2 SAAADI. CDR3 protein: CASSPPFNEKLFF. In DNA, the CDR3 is TGCGCCAGCAGTCCTCCGTTTAATGAAAAACTGTTTTTT.

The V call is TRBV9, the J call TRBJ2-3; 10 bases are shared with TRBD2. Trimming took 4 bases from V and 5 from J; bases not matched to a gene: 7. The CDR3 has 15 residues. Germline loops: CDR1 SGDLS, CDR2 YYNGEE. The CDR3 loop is CASSPTPSGGDTQYF. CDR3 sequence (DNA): TGTGCCAGCAGCCCCACCCCTAGCGGGGGAGATACGCAGTATTTT.

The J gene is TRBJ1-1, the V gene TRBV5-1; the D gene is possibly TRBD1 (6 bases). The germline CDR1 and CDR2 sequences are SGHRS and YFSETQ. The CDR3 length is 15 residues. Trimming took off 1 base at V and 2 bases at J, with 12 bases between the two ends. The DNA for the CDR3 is TGCGCCAGCAGCTTGTATAGGACAGCCAACACTGAAGCTTTCTTT. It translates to CASSLYRTANTEAFF.

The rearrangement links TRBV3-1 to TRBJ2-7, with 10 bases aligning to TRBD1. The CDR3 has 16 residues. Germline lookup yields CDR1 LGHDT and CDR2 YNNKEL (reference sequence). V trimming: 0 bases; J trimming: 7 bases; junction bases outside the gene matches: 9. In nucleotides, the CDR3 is TGTGCCAGCAGCCAAGAGGGGAGACAGGGGGCACGGGAGCAGTACTTC. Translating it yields CASSQEGRQGAREQYF.

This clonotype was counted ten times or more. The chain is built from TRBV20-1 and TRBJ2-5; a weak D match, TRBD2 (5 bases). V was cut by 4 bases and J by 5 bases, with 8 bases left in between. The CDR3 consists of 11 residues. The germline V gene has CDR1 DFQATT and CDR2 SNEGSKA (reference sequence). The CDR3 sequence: CSAIGMETQYF. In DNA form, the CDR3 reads TGCAGTGCTATCGGGATGGAGACCCAGTACTTC.

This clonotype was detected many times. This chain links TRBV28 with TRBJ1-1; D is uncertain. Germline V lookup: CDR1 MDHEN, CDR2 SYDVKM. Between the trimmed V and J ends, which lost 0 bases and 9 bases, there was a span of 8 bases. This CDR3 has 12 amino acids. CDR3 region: CASSLWSDKAFF. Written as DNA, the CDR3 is TGTGCCAGCAGTTTATGGTCAGACAAAGCTTTCTTT.

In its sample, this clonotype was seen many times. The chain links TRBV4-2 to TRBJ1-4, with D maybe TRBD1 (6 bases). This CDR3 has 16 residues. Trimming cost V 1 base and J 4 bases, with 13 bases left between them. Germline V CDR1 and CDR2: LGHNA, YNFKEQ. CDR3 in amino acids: CASSQGTQGGNEKLFF. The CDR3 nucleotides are TGTGCCAGCAGCCAAGGGACACAGGGAGGTAATGAAAAACTGTTTTTT.

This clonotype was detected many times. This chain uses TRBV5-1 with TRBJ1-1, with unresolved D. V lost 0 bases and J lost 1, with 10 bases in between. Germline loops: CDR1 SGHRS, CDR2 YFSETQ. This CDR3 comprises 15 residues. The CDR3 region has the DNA TGCGCCAGCAGCTTGGGGGTAACATCGAACACTGAAGCTTTCTTT. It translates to CASSLGVTSNTEAFF.

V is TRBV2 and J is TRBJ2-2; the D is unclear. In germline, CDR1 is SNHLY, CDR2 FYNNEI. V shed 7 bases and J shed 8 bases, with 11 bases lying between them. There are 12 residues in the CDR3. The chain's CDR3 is CASTWIVGELFF. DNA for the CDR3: TGTGCCAGCACCTGGATTGTAGGGGAGCTGTTTTTT.